This T cell receptor (beta chain) was recovered during a study of blood T cell repertoires in COVID-19. Turning to the study itself: T cells, B-cell-depleted T cells, or PBMCs supplied cDNA or gDNA.

The protocol was immunoSEQ multiplex PCR, while the TCRdb copy is restricted to in-frame clones and leaves out a portion. The sample yields approximately 150,000 clones, over 75% seen once. This clonotype was sampled from a man between 18 and 35 years old with COVID-19, enrolled during active disease. Input material: peripheral blood.

CDR3 bases: TGTGCCAGCAGTGAAGGAGGCAGGGTGGTTGGCAATCAGCCCCAGCATTTT. Translation: CASSEGGRVVGNQPQHF. The chain employs TRBV2 and TRBJ1-5; the D gene is possibly TRBD1 (5 bases). The germline V gene encodes CDR1 SNHLY and CDR2 FYNNEI. This CDR3 has 17 residues. Trimming cost V 1 base and J 2 bases, with 15 bases left between them.